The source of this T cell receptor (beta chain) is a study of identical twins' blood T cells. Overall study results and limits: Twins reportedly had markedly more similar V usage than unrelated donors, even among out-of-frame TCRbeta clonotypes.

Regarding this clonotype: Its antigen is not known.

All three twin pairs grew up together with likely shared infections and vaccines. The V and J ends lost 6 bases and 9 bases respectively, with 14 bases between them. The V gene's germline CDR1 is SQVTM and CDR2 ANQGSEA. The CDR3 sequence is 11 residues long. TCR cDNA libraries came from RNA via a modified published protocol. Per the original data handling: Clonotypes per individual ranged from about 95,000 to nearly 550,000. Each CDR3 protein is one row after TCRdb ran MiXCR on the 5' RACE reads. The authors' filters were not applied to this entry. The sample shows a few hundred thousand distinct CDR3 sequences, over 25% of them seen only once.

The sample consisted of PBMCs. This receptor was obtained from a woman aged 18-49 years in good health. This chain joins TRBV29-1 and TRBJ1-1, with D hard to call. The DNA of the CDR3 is TGCAGCGTGGTGCGTTGGGGAAAAGCTTTCTTT. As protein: CSVVRWGKAFF.